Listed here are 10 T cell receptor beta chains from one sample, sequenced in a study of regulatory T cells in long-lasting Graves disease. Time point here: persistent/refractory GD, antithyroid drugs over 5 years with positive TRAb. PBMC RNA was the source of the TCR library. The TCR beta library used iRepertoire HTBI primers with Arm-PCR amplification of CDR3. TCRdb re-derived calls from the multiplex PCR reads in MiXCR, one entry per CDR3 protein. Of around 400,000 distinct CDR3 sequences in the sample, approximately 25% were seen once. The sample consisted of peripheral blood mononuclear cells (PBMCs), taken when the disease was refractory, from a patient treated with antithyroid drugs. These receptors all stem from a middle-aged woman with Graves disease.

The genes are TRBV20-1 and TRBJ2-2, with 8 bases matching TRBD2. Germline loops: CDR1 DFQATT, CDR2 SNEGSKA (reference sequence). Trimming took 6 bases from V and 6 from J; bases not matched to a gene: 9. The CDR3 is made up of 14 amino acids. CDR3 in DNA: TGCAGTGCCACGCGGGGGGTCGGCGCCGGGGAGCTGTTTTTT. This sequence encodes CSATRGVGAGELFF.

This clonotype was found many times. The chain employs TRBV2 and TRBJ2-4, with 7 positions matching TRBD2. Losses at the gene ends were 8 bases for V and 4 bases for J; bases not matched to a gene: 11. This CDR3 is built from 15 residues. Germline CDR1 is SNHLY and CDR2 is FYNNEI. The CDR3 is CASGVASGGKNIQYF. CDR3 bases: TGTGCCAGCGGAGTGGCTAGCGGCGGTAAAAACATTCAGTACTTC.

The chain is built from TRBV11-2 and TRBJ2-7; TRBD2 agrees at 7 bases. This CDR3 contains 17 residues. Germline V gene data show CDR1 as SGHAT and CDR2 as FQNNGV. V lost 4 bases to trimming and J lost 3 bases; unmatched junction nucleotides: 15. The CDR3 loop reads CASSSTLLRDYSYEQYF. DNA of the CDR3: TGTGCCAGCAGCTCGACACTTCTCCGGGACTATAGCTACGAGCAGTACTTC.

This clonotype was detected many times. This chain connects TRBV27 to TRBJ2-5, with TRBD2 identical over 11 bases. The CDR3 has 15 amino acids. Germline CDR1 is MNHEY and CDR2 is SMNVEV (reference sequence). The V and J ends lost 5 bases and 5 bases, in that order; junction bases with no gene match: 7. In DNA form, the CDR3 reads TGTGCCAGCAGTGTAGGGACTAGCGGACGGGAGACCCAGTACTTC. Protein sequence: CASSVGTSGRETQYF.

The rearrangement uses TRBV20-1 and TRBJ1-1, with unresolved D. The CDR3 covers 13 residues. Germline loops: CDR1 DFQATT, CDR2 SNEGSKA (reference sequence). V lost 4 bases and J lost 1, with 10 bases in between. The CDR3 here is CSATTVSNTEAFF. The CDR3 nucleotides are TGCAGTGCTACGACGGTTTCGAACACTGAAGCTTTCTTT.

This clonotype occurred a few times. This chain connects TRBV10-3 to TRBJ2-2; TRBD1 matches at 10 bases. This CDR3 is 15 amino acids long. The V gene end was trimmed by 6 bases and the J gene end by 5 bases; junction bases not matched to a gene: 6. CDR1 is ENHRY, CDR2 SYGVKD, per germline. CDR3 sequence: CAIRAGTGVTGELFF. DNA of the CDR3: TGTGCCATCAGAGCTGGGACAGGGGTTACCGGGGAGCTGTTTTTT.

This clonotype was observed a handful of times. CDR3 protein: CATSRPLSVGAYEQYF. CDR3 nucleotide sequence: TGTGCCACCAGCCGACCCCTAAGCGTGGGGGCCTACGAGCAGTACTTC. The rearrangement joins TRBV15 to TRBJ2-7; the D call may be TRBD1 or TRBD2 (5 bases each). Germline CDR1 and CDR2: LNHNV and YYDKDF (reference sequence). Deletions cut 5 bases from V and 2 bases from J, with 19 bases between. The CDR3 has 16 residues.

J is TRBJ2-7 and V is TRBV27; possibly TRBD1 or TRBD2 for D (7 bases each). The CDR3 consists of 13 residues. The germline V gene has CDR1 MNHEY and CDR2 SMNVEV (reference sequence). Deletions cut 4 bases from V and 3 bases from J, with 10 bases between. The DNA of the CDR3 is TGTGCCAGCAGTTCCAGGGGGGGCTACGAGCAGTACTTC. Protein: CASSSRGGYEQYF.

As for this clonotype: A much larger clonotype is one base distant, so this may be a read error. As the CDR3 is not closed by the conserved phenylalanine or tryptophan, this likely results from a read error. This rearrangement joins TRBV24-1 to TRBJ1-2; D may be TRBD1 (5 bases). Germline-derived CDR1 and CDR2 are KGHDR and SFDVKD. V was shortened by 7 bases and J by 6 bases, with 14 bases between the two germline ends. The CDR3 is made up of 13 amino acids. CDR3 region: CATSGHPKDGYTL. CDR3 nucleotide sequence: TGTGCCACCAGCGGACACCCTAAAGATGGCTACACCCTC.

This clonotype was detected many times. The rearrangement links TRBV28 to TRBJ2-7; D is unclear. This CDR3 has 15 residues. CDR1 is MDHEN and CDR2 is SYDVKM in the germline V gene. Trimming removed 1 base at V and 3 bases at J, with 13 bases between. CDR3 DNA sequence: TGTGCCAGCAGTTTATCTAGGGCATGGATCTACGAGCAGTACTTC. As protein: CASSLSRAWIYEQYF.